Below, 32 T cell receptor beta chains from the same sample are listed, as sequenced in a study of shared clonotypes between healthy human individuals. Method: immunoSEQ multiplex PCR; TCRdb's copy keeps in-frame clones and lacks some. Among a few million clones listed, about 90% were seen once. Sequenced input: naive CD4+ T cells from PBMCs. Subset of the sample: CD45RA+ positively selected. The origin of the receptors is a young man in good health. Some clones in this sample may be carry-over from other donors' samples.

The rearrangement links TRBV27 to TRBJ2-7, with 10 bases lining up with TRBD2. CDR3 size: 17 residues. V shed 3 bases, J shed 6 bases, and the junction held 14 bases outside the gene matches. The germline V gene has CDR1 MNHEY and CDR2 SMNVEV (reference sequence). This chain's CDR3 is CASSFFGGSGRASEQYF. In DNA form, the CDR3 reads TGTGCCAGCAGTTTCTTTGGGGGAAGCGGGAGGGCCAGCGAGCAGTACTTC.

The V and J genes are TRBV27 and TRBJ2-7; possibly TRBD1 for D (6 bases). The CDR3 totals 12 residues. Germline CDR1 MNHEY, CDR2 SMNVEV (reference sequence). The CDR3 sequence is CAAGVGTYEQYF. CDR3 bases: TGTGCAGCAGGGGTGGGGACCTACGAGCAGTACTTC.

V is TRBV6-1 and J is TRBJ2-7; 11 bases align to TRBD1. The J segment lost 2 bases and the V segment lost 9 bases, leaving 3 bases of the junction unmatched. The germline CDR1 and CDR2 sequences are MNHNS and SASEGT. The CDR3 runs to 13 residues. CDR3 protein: CARGQGDAYEQYF. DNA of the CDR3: TGTGCCAGGGGACAGGGGGACGCCTACGAGCAGTACTTC.

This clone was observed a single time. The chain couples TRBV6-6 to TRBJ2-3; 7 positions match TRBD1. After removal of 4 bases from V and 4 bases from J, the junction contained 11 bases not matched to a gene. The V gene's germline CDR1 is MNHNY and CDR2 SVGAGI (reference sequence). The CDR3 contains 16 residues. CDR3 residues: CASSSRTGQPSDTQYF. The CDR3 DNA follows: TGTGCCAGCAGTTCCCGGACAGGACAACCCTCAGATACGCAGTATTTT.

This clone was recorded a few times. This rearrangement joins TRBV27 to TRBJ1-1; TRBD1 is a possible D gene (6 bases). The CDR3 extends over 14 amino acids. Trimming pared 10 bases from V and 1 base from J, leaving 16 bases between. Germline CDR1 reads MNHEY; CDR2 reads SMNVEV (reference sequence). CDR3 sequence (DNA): TGTGCCACCGGCCGGAGGGGGGAGAACACTGAAGCTTTCTTT. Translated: CATGRRGENTEAFF.

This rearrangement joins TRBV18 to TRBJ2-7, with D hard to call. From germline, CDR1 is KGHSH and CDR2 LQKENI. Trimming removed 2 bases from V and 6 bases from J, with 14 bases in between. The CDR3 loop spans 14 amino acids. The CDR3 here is CASSPVIAPLEQYF. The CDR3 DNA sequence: TGTGCCAGCTCACCAGTAATAGCCCCTCTCGAGCAGTACTTC.

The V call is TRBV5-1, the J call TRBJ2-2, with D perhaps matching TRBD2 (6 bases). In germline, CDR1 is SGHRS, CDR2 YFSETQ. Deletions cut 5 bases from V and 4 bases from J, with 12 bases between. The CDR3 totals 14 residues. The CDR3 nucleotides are TGCGCCAGCAGGGAGGGACTGAGCACCGGGGAGCTGTTTTTT. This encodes CASREGLSTGELFF.

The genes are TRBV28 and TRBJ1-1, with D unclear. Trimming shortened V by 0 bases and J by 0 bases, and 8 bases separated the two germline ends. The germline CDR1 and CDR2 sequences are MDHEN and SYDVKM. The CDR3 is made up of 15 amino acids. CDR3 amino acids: CASSLWANLNTEAFF. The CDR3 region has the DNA TGTGCCAGCAGTTTATGGGCTAACTTGAACACTGAAGCTTTCTTT.

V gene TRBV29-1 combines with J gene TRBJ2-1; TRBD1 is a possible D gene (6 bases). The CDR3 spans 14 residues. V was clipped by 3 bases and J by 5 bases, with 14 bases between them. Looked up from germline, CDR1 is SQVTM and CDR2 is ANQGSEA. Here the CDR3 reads CSVENRAINNEQFF. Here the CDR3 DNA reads TGCAGCGTTGAGAACAGGGCAATTAACAATGAGCAGTTCTTC.

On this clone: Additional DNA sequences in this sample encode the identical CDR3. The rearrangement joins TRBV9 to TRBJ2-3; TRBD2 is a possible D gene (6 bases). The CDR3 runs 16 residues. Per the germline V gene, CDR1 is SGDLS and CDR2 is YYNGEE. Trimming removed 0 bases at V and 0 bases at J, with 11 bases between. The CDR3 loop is CASSVVGGPSTDTQYF. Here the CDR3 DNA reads TGTGCCAGCAGCGTAGTGGGGGGTCCTAGCACAGATACGCAGTATTTT.

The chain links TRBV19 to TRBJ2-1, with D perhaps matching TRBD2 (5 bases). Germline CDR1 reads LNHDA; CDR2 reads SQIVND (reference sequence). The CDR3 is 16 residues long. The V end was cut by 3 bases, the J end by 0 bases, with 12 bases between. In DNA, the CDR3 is TGTGCCAGTAGTATGCGGGCGCTAAGCTCCTACAATGAGCAGTTCTTC. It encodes CASSMRALSSYNEQFF.

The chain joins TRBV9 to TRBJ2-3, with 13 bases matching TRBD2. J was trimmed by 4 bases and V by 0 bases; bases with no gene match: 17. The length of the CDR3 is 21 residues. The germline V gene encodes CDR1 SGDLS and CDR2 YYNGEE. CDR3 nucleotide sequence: TGTGCCAGCAGCGTAGAGTGGGAGCGGACTAGCGGGAGCCCCGGGTCAGATACGCAGTATTTT. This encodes CASSVEWERTSGSPGSDTQYF.

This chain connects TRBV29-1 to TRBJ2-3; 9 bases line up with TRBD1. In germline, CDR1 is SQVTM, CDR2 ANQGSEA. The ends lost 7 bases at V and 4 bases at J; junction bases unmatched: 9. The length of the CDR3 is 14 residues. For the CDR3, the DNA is TGCAGCGCAGTAAGGGACAGGGCGGCAGATACGCAGTATTTT. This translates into CSAVRDRAADTQYF.

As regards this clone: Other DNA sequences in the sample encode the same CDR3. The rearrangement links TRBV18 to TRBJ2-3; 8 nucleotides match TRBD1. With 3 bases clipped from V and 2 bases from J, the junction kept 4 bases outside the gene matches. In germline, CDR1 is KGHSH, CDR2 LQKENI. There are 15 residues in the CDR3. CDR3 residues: CASSPGTGSTDTQYF. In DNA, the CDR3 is TGTGCCAGCTCACCCGGGACAGGATCCACAGATACGCAGTATTTT.

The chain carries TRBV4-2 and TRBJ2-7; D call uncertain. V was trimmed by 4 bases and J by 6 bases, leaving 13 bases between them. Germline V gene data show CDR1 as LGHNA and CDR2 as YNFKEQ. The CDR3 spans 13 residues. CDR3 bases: TGTGCCAGCAGCCGGATGATCAGCCTCGAGCAGTACTTC. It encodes CASSRMISLEQYF.

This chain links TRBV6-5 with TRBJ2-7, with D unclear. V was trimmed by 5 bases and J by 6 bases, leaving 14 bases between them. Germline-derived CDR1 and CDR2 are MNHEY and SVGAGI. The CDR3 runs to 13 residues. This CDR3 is CASSLGAVFEQYF. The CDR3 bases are TGTGCCAGCAGTCTCGGCGCGGTCTTCGAGCAGTACTTC.

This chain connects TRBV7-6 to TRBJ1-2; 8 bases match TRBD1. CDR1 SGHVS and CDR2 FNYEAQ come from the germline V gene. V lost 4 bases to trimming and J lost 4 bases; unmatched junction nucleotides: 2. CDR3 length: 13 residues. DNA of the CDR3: TGTGCCAGCAGCTCAACAGGGGGCTATGGCTACACCTTC. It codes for CASSSTGGYGYTF.

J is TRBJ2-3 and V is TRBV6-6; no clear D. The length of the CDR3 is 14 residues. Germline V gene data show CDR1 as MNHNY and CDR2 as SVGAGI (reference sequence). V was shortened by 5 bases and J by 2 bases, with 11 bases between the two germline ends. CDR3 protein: CASSPAAPTDTQYF. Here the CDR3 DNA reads TGTGCCAGCAGTCCCGCAGCCCCCACAGATACGCAGTATTTT.

The CDR3 sequence is CASSQRSDTQYF. The CDR3, as DNA: TGTGCCAGCAGCCAACGGTCAGATACGCAGTATTTT. The J gene is TRBJ2-3, the V gene TRBV6-5; D ambiguous. Trimming cost V 6 bases and J 4 bases, with 8 bases left between them. The CDR3 totals 12 residues. Germline assignment: CDR1 MNHEY and CDR2 SVGAGI.

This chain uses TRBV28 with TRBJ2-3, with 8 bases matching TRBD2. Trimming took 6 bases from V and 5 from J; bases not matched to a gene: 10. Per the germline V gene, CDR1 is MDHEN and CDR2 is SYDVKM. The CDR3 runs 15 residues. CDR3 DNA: TGTGCCAGCAGAGAGCGGGAGTTAGCTGTAGATACGCAGTATTTT. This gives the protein CASRERELAVDTQYF.

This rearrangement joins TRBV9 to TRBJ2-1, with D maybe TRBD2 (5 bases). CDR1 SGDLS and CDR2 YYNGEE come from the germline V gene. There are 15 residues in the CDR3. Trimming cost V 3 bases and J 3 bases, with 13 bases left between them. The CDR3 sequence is CASSAGGSYYNEQFF. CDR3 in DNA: TGTGCCAGCAGCGCAGGTGGGAGCTACTACAATGAGCAGTTCTTC.

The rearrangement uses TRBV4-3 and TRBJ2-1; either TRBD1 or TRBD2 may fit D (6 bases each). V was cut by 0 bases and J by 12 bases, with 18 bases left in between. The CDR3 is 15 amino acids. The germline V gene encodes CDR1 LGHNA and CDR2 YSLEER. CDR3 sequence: CASSQDRLEIGGQFF. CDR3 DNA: TGCGCCAGCAGCCAAGATAGACTAGAAATAGGGGGGCAGTTCTTC.

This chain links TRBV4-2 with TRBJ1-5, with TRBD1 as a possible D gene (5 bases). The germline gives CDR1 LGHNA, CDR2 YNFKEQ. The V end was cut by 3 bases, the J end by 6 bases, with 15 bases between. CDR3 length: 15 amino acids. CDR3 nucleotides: TGTGCCAGCAGCCAGGGGGGGGTATTCGCTCAGCCCCAGCATTTT. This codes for CASSQGGVFAQPQHF.

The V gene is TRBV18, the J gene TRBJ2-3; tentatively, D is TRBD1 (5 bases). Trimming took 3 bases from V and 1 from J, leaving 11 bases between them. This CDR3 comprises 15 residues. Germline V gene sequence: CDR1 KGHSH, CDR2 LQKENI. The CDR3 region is CASSPFLGGTDTQYF. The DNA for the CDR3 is TGTGCCAGCTCACCGTTCTTAGGGGGCACAGATACGCAGTATTTT.

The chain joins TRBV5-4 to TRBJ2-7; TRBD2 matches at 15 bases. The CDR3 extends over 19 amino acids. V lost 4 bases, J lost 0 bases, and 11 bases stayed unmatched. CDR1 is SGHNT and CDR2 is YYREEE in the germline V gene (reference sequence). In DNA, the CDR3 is TGTGCCAGCAGCCAGCCCGGGACTAGCGGGAGGACTAGCTCCTACGAGCAGTACTTC. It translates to CASSQPGTSGRTSSYEQYF.

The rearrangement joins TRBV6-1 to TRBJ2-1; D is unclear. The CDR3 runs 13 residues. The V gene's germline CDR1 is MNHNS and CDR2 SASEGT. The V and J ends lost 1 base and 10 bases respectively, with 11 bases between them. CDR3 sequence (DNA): TGTGCCAGCAGTGAAGAGGCGTTTAGCGAGCAGTTCTTC. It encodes CASSEEAFSEQFF.

CDR3 DNA: TGTGCCAGCAGTTTCGGGGACAGAGTCTACGAGCAGTACTTC. Protein: CASSFGDRVYEQYF. The V call is TRBV28, the J call TRBJ2-7; 7 nucleotides agree with TRBD1. V lost 3 bases and J lost 3; bases outside the gene matches: 5. CDR3 size: 14 residues. Germline CDR1 MDHEN, CDR2 SYDVKM.

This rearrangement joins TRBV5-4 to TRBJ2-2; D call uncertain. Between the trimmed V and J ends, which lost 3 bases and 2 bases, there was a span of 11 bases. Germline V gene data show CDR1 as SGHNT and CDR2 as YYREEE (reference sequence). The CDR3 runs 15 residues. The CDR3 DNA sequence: TGTGCCAGCAGCTCGGTACTCTCTAACACCGGGGAGCTGTTTTTT. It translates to CASSSVLSNTGELFF. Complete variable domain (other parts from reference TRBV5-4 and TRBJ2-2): ETGVTQSPTHLIKTRGQQVTLRCSSQSGHNTVSWYQQALGQGPQFIFQYYREEENGRGNFPPRFSGLQFPNYSSELNVNALELDDSALYLCASSSVLSNTGELFFGEGSRLTVL.

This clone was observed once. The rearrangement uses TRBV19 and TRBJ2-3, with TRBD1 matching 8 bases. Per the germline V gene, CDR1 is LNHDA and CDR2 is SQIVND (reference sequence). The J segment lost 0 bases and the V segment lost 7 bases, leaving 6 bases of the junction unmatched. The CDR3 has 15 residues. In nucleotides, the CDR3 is TGTGCCAGTACCCCTTGGACAGGGAGCACAGATACGCAGTATTTT. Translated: CASTPWTGSTDTQYF. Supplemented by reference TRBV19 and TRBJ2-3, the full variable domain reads DGGITQSPKYLFRKEGQNVTLSCEQNLNHDAMYWYRQDPGQGLRLIYYSQIVNDFQKGDIAEGYSVSREKKESFPLTVTSAQKNPTAFYLCASTPWTGSTDTQYFGPGTRLTVL.

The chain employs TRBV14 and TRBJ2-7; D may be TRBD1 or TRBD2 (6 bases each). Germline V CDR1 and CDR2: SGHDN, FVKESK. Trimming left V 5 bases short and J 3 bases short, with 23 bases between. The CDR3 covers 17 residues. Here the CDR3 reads CASSTHDSGAGGYEQYF. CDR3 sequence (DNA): TGTGCCAGCAGCACCCACGACTCGGGGGCCGGGGGCTACGAGCAGTACTTC.

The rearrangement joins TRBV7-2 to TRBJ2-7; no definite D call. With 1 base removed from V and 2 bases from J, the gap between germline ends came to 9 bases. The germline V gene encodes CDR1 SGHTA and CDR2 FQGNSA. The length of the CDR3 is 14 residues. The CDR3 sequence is CASSLVPRTYEQYF. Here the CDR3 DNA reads TGTGCCAGCAGCTTAGTCCCCAGGACCTACGAGCAGTACTTC.

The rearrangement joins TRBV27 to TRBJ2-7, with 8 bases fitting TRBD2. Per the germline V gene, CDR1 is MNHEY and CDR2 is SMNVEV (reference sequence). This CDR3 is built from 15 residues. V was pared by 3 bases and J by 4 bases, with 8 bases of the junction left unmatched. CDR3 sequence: CASSLGAGVVYEQYF. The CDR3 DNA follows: TGTGCCAGCAGTTTGGGAGCGGGAGTGGTATACGAGCAGTACTTC.